The 9 T cell receptor beta chains reported below all come from one sample, sequenced in a study of CD8 T cells in ankylosing spondylitis. Study observations and caveats: What appeared characteristic of ankylosing spondylitis blood was a TCR beta motif of eight highly homologous variants.

The antigens of these receptors remain unknown. TCRdb re-analysed the 5' RACE reads in MiXCR, keeping a single row per CDR3 protein. The profile shows 500,000 to 650,000 distinct CDR3 sequences, over 4% of them singletons. The source material was blood, either unsorted or a sorted T cell fraction (not recorded which). All receptors derive from a male donor with ankylosing spondylitis.

This clonotype was seen at least ten times. This sequence joins TRBV27 and TRBJ2-2; TRBD1 matches 7 bases. Germline assignment: CDR1 MNHEY and CDR2 SMNVEV (reference sequence). V shed 5 bases, J shed 4 bases, and the junction held 7 bases outside the gene matches. The CDR3 has 15 residues. The CDR3 DNA reads TGTGCCAGCAGTCCCACGACAGGGTCCACCGGGGAGCTGTTTTTT. This sequence encodes CASSPTTGSTGELFF.

CDR3 sequence reads: CATSRDGPGQGDTIYF. CDR3 sequence (DNA): TGTGCCACCAGCAGAGATGGGCCGGGACAGGGGGACACCATATATTTT. The chain uses TRBV15 and TRBJ1-3, with 11 bases matching TRBD1. Germline V gene data show CDR1 as LNHNV and CDR2 as YYDKDF (reference sequence). V lost 0 bases, J lost 8 bases, and 6 bases stayed unmatched. This CDR3 comprises 16 residues.

This clonotype was counted a few times. The chain's CDR3 is CASSQVQRETQYF. CDR3 DNA: TGTGCCAGCAGCCAAGTCCAGAGAGAGACCCAGTACTTC. V usage is TRBV14 and J usage is TRBJ2-5; D not resolved. Germline V CDR1 and CDR2: SGHDN, FVKESK. Trimming stripped 1 base from V and 4 bases from J, with 7 bases between. The CDR3 contains 13 residues.

This clonotype was seen only a few times. The chain is built from TRBV6-4 and TRBJ2-5; 9 nucleotides agree with TRBD2. The V segment lost 6 bases and the J segment 5 bases; nucleotides outside the gene matches: 10. Germline V gene sequence: CDR1 MRHNA, CDR2 SNTAGT. The CDR3 contains 15 residues. In DNA, the CDR3 is TGTGCCAGCAGCGCCCTGGCGGGGGGGCTGGAGACCCAGTACTTC. Encoded protein: CASSALAGGLETQYF.

At least ten counts were recorded for this clonotype. CDR3 bases: TGTGCCAGCAGTTCGGGACTAGGGGGAATGAAGCAGTACTTC. It encodes CASSSGLGGMKQYF. This chain joins TRBV6-2 or TRBV6-3 and TRBJ2-7; 8 bases map to TRBD2. Per germline, CDR1 MNHEY and CDR2 SVGEGT. CDR3 size: 14 residues. Trimming at V came to 4 bases and at J to 8 bases, leaving 10 bases not matched to a gene.

This clonotype appeared many times. The rearrangement uses TRBV29-1 and TRBJ2-7; the D gene is possibly TRBD2 (5 bases). The CDR3 is 14 amino acids. V lost 4 bases and J lost 1, with 14 bases in between. Germline CDR1 reads SQVTM; CDR2 reads ANQGSEA. The CDR3 sequence is CSVGGSRGSYEQYF. The CDR3 DNA is TGCAGCGTTGGTGGATCCCGGGGATCCTACGAGCAGTACTTC.

This clonotype was picked up many times. This sequence joins TRBV9 and TRBJ1-1; D is ambiguous. Trimming cost V 4 bases and J 0 bases, with 10 bases left between them. The germline CDR1 and CDR2 sequences are SGDLS and YYNGEE. The CDR3 contains 14 residues. CDR3 nucleotides: TGTGCCAGCAGCCCCCAGAGGGTGAACACTGAAGCTTTCTTT. Its protein product is CASSPQRVNTEAFF.

Ten or more counts support this clonotype. The gene calls are TRBV7-2 and TRBJ1-2; 7 nucleotides align to TRBD1. The CDR3 contains 16 residues. The V gene end was trimmed by 1 base and the J gene end by 4 bases; junction bases not matched to a gene: 9. The germline gives CDR1 SGHTA, CDR2 FQGNSA. CDR3 nucleotide sequence: TGTGCCAGCAGCTTAGAGGTCGGCAGGGGGGTCTATGGCTACACCTTC. Encoded protein: CASSLEVGRGVYGYTF.

This clonotype was counted at least ten times. The V and J genes are TRBV5-1 and TRBJ2-3; 11 nucleotides line up with TRBD2. The trim removed 0 bases at V and 4 bases at J, leaving 7 bases unmatched. Germline V CDR1 and CDR2: SGHRS, YFSETQ. The CDR3 contains 17 residues. The chain's CDR3 is CASSLVTSGSGSDTQYF. The CDR3 region has the DNA TGCGCCAGCAGCTTGGTAACTAGCGGGAGTGGATCAGATACGCAGTATTTT. Filled out from reference TRBV5-1 and TRBJ2-3, the complete variable domain reads KAGVTQTPRYLIKTRGQQVTLSCSPISGHRSVSWYQQTPGQGLQFLFEYFSETQRNKGNFPGRFSGRQFSNSRSEMNVSTLELGDSALYLCASSLVTSGSGSDTQYFGPGTRLTVL.